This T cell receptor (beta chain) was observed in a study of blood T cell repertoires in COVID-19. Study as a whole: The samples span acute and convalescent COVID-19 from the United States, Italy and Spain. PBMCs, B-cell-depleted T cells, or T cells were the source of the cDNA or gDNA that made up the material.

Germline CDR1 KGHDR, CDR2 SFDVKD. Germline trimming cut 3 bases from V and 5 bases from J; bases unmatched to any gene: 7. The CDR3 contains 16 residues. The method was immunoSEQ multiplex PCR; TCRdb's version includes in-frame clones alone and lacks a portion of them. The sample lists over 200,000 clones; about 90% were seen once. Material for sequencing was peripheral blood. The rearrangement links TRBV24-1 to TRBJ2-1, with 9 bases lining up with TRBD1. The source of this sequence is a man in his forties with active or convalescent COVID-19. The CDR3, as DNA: TGTGCCACCAGTGATCACGGACAGGGGTGGGACAATGAGCAGTTCTTC. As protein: CATSDHGQGWDNEQFF.